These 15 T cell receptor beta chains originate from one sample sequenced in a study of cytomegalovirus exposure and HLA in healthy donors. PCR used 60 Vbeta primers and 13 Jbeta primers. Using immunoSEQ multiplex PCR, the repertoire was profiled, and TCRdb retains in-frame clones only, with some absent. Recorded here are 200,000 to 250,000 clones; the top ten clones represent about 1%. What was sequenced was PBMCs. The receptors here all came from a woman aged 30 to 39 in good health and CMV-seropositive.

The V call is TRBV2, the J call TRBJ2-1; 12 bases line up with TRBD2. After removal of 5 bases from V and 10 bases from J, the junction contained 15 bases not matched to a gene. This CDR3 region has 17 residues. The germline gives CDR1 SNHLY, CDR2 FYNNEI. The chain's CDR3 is CASSLAPTSGRLSEQFF. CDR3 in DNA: TGTGCCAGCAGTCTGGCTCCGACTAGCGGGAGATTGAGCGAGCAGTTCTTC.

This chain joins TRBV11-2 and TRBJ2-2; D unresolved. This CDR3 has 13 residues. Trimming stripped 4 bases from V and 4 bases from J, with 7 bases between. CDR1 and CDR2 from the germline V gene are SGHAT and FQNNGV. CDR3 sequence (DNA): TGTGCCAGCAGCTCGACAACCACCGGGGAGCTGTTTTTT. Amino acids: CASSSTTTGELFF.

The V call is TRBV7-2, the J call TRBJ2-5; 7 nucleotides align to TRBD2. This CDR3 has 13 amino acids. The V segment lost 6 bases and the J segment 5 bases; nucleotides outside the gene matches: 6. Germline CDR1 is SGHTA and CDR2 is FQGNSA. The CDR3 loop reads CASSWTSLETQYF. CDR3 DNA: TGTGCCAGCAGTTGGACTAGTTTGGAGACCCAGTACTTC.

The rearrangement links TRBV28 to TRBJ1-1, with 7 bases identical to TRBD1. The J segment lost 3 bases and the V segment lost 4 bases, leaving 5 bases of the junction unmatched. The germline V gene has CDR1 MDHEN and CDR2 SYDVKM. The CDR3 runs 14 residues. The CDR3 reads CASSSGGTDTEAFF. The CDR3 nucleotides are TGTGCCAGCAGTTCCGGAGGGACAGACACTGAAGCTTTCTTT.

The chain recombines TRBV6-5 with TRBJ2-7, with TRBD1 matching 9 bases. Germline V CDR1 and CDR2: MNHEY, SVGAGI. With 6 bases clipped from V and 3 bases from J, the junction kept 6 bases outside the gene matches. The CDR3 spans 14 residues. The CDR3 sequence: CASSRGQGLYEQYF. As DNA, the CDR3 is TGTGCCAGCAGCCGGGGACAGGGCCTCTACGAGCAGTACTTC.

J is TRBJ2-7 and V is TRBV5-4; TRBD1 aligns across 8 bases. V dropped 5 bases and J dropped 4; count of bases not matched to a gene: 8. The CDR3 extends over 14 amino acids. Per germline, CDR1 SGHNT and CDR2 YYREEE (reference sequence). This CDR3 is CASREDRGRYEQYF. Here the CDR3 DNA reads TGTGCCAGCAGGGAAGACAGGGGCCGATACGAGCAGTACTTC. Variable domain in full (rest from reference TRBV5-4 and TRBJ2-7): ETGVTQSPTHLIKTRGQQVTLRCSSQSGHNTVSWYQQALGQGPQFIFQYYREEENGRGNFPPRFSGLQFPNYSSELNVNALELDDSALYLCASREDRGRYEQYFGPGTRLTVT.

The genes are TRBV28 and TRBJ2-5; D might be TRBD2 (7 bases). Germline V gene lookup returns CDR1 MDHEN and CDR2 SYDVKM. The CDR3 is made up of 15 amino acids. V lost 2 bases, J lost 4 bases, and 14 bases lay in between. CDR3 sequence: CASSLGRGAGETQYF. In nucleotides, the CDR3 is TGTGCCAGCAGTTTAGGACGGGGGGCGGGAGAGACCCAGTACTTC.

CDR3 sequence (DNA): TGTGCCAGCAGCTTGGTTACGGGGACAGGGAACGGTTTCTTT. Translated: CASSLVTGTGNGFF. The rearrangement links TRBV5-5 to TRBJ1-1; TRBD1 matches at 9 bases. V shed 0 bases and J 13 bases; nucleotides not matched to a gene: 10. Germline V lookup: CDR1 SGHKS, CDR2 YYEKEE (reference sequence). This CDR3 has 14 residues. The full variable domain, completed using reference TRBV5-5 and TRBJ1-1, is DAGVTQSPTHLIKTRGQQVTLRCSPISGHKSVSWYQQVLGQGPQFIFQYYEKEERGRGNFPDRFSARQFPNYSSELNVNALLLGDSALYLCASSLVTGTGNGFFGQGTRLTVV.

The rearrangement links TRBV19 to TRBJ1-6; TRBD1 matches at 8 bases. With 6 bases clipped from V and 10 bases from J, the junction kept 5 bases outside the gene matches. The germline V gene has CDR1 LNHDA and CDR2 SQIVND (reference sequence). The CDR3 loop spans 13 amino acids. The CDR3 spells CASRQGALSPLHF. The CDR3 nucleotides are TGTGCCAGTAGGCAGGGGGCTTTATCACCCCTCCACTTT.

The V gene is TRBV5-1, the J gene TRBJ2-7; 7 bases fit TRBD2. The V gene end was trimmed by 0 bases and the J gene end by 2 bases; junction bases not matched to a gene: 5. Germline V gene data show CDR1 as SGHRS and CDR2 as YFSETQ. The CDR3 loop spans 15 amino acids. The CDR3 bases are TGCGCCAGCAGCTTGGGGTCTAGCGGAACCTACGAGCAGTACTTC. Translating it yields CASSLGSSGTYEQYF.

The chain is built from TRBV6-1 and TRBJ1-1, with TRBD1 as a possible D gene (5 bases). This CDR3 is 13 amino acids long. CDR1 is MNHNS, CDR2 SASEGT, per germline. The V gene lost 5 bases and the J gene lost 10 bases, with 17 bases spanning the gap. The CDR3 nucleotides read TGTGCCAGCAGTACCATCGGGACTATGGCAGCTTTCTTT. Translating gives CASSTIGTMAAFF.

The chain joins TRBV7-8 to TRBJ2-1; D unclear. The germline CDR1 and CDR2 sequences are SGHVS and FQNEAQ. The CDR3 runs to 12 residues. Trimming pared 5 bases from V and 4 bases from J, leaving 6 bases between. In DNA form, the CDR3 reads TGTGCCAGCAGCCCCCAATACAATGAGCAGTTCTTC. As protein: CASSPQYNEQFF.

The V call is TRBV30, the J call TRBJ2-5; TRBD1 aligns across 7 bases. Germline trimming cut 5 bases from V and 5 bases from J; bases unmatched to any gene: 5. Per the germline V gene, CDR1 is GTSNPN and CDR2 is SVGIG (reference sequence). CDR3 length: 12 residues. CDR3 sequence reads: CAWGDREETQYF. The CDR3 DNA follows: TGTGCCTGGGGCGACAGGGAGGAGACCCAGTACTTC. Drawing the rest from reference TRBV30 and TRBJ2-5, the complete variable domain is SQTIHQWPATLVQPVGSPLSLECTVEGTSNPNLYWYRQAAGRGLQLLFYSVGIGQISSEVPQNLSASRPQDRQFILSSKKLLLSDSGFYLCAWGDREETQYFGPGTRLLVL.

The CDR3 region is CASSLLRGGSNQPQHF. The CDR3 nucleotides are TGTGCCAGCAGTTTATTAAGGGGCGGTAGCAATCAGCCCCAGCATTTT. The rearrangement joins TRBV6-5 to TRBJ1-5; possible D gene TRBD1, 5 bases. CDR1 is MNHEY, CDR2 SVGAGI, per germline. The CDR3 consists of 16 residues. Trimming took off 4 bases at V and 0 bases at J, with 13 bases between the two ends.

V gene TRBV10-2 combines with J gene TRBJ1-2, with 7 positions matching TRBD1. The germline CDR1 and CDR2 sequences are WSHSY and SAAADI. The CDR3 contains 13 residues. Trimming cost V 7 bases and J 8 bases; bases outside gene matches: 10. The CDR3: CASTRQGWGGYTF. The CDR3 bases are TGCGCCAGCACCAGACAGGGTTGGGGGGGCTACACCTTC.